A selection of T cell receptor beta chains follows, all from one sample in a study of beta chain features in type 1 diabetes. TCRdb's copy holds only in-frame clones and misses some; the assay was immunoSEQ multiplex PCR. The data show around 310,000 clones, with roughly 9.6% seen just once and over 0.015% held by the top ten. Sequencing used naive CD4+ T cells from blood. Every receptor here comes from a woman in her thirties in good health. The CDR3 runs from the conserved cysteine through the conserved F or W. Fields, in order: CDR3 protein, CDR3 DNA, D gene, V gene, clone size, J gene. The D gene is left open where the match is weak. Some rows mark clone size as missing; the rest say once, few, many or name a class of expanded clone.

cdr3_aa: CASSLDIGGELFF
cdr3_nt: TGTGCCAGCAGCCTTGACATCGGCGGGGAGCTGTTTTTT
d_call: .
v_call: TRBV7-9
clone_size: few
j_call: TRBJ2-2

cdr3_aa: CASSLVVYGTDTQYF
cdr3_nt: TGTGCCAGCAGCTTGGTGGTCTACGGCACAGATACGCAGTATTTT
d_call: .
v_call: TRBV5-4
clone_size: .
j_call: TRBJ2-3

cdr3_aa: CASSLFPLPTGSNQPQHF
cdr3_nt: TGTGCCAGCAGTTTATTCCCCCTCCCGACAGGTAGCAATCAGCCCCAGCATTTT
d_call: .
v_call: TRBV28
clone_size: .
j_call: TRBJ1-5

cdr3_aa: CASSLGLAGDYEQYF
cdr3_nt: TGTGCCAGCAGCTTGGGACTAGCGGGAGACTACGAGCAGTACTTC
d_call: TRBD2
v_call: TRBV5-6
clone_size: few
j_call: TRBJ2-7

cdr3_aa: CASSETGGTEAFF
cdr3_nt: TGTGCCAGCAGTGAAACAGGGGGTACTGAAGCTTTCTTT
d_call: TRBD1
v_call: TRBV25-1
clone_size: few
j_call: TRBJ1-1

cdr3_aa: CASSPGLAGEIEQFF
cdr3_nt: TGTGCCAGCTCGCCCGGACTAGCGGGAGAGATTGAGCAGTTCTTC
d_call: TRBD2
v_call: TRBV18
clone_size: once
j_call: TRBJ2-1

cdr3_aa: CASSEQQGGGYTF
cdr3_nt: TGTGCCAGCAGTGAACAGCAGGGGGGTGGCTACACCTTC
d_call: TRBD1
v_call: TRBV25-1
clone_size: few
j_call: TRBJ1-2

cdr3_aa: CASIPGQASGELFF
cdr3_nt: TGTGCCAGCATCCCGGGACAGGCCTCCGGGGAGCTGTTTTTT
d_call: TRBD1
v_call: TRBV28
clone_size: few
j_call: TRBJ2-2

cdr3_aa: CASSVESASGSWDTQYF
cdr3_nt: TGTGCCAGCAGCGTAGAATCCGCTAGCGGGAGCTGGGATACGCAGTATTTT
d_call: TRBD2
v_call: TRBV9
clone_size: .
j_call: TRBJ2-3

cdr3_aa: CASSPSTLAGAIDNEQFF
cdr3_nt: TGTGCCAGCAGTCCCTCAACCCTAGCGGGAGCCATCGACAATGAGCAGTTCTTC
d_call: TRBD2
v_call: TRBV28
clone_size: few
j_call: TRBJ2-1

cdr3_aa: CSVVKGDKNIQYF
cdr3_nt: TGCAGCGTTGTAAAGGGAGACAAAAACATTCAGTACTTC
d_call: .
v_call: TRBV29-1
clone_size: few
j_call: TRBJ2-4

cdr3_aa: CASSNQGGETQYF
cdr3_nt: TGCGCCAGCAGCAACCAGGGTGGGGAGACCCAGTACTTC
d_call: .
v_call: TRBV5-1
clone_size: .
j_call: TRBJ2-5

cdr3_aa: CASSLRDSLSEQYF
cdr3_nt: TGTGCCAGCAGCCTCCGGGATTCGCTGAGCGAGCAGTACTTC
d_call: .
v_call: TRBV9
clone_size: .
j_call: TRBJ2-7

cdr3_aa: CASSYRDRAGYEQYF
cdr3_nt: TGTGCCAGCAGTTACCGGGACAGGGCGGGATACGAGCAGTACTTC
d_call: TRBD1
v_call: TRBV28
clone_size: few
j_call: TRBJ2-7

cdr3_aa: CSVEGGQGRAYEQYF
cdr3_nt: TGCAGCGTTGAAGGTGGGCAGGGGCGGGCGTACGAGCAGTACTTC
d_call: .
v_call: TRBV29-1
clone_size: few
j_call: TRBJ2-7

cdr3_aa: CASSLGVGELFF
cdr3_nt: TGTGCCAGCAGCTTGGGCGTCGGGGAGCTGTTTTTT
d_call: .
v_call: TRBV7-2
clone_size: few
j_call: TRBJ2-2

cdr3_aa: CASSLRGSDTQYF
cdr3_nt: TGTGCCAGCAGCTTACGGGGTTCAGATACGCAGTATTTT
d_call: .
v_call: TRBV7-2
clone_size: few
j_call: TRBJ2-3

cdr3_aa: CASSPGLAGGPFYEQYF
cdr3_nt: TGCGCCAGCAGCCCGGGACTAGCGGGAGGGCCCTTTTACGAGCAGTACTTC
d_call: TRBD2
v_call: TRBV4-3
clone_size: few
j_call: TRBJ2-7

cdr3_aa: CASSLRQGPGELFF
cdr3_nt: TGTGCCAGCAGCCTTCGACAGGGGCCCGGGGAGCTGTTTTTT
d_call: TRBD1
v_call: TRBV5-4
clone_size: .
j_call: TRBJ2-2

cdr3_aa: CASSPLSGQGYGELFF
cdr3_nt: TGCGCCAGCAGCCCCCTGTCCGGACAGGGGTACGGGGAGCTGTTTTTT
d_call: TRBD1
v_call: TRBV4-3
clone_size: few
j_call: TRBJ2-2

cdr3_aa: CASSGGRGETQYF
cdr3_nt: TGTGCCAGCTCCGGCGGGAGAGGGGAGACCCAGTACTTC
d_call: TRBD2
v_call: TRBV5-4
clone_size: .
j_call: TRBJ2-5

cdr3_aa: CASRPTGAGQPQHF
cdr3_nt: TGTGCCAGCAGACCTACAGGGGCGGGGCAGCCCCAGCATTTT
d_call: TRBD1
v_call: TRBV28
clone_size: few
j_call: TRBJ1-5

cdr3_aa: CASSVGDRVGEQYF
cdr3_nt: TGTGCCAGCAGCGTTGGGGACAGGGTCGGTGAGCAGTACTTC
d_call: TRBD1
v_call: TRBV9
clone_size: .
j_call: TRBJ2-7

cdr3_aa: CASSLGVVSGSWETQYF
cdr3_nt: TGTGCCAGCAGCTTGGGGGTTGTTAGCGGGAGTTGGGAGACCCAGTACTTC
d_call: TRBD2
v_call: TRBV11-2
clone_size: few
j_call: TRBJ2-5

cdr3_aa: CASSRRDYLNNEQFF
cdr3_nt: TGCGCCAGCAGCCGACGGGACTACCTAAACAATGAGCAGTTCTTC
d_call: TRBD2
v_call: TRBV5-1
clone_size: .
j_call: TRBJ2-1